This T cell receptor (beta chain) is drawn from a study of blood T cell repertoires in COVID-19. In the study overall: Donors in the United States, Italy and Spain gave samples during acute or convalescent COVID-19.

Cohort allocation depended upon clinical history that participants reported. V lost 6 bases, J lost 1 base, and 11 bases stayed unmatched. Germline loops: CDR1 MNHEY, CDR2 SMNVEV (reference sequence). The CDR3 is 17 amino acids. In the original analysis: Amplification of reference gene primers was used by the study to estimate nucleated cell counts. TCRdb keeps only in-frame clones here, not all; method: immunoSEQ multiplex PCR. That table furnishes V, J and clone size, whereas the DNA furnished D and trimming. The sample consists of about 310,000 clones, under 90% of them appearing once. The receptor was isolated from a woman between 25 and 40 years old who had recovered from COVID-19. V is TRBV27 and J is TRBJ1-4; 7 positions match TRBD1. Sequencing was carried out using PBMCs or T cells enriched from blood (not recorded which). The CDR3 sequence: CASSFRNRGRTNEKLFF. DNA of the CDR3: TGTGCCAGCAGCTTTAGAAACAGGGGTCGAACTAATGAAAAACTGTTTTTT.